This is a list of T cell receptor beta chains from one sample in a study of molecular identifiers for immune sequencing clone quantification. TCRdb independently ran MiXCR on the PCR reads; one entry per CDR3 protein. The table has about 640,000 distinct CDR3 sequences, about 20% seen once; the top ten hold 0.85% to 0.9%. The specimen sequenced was naive CD8+ T cells from blood, with Jurkat cell RNA spiked in. These receptors all stem from a human donor in good health. Some libraries in this study had Jurkat cell RNA spiked in. Both conserved end residues are part of each CDR3. Each record gives: CDR3 DNA, CDR3 protein, J gene, D gene, V gene, clone size. D genes are given only for firm matches. For some rows the clone size is stated as once, few or many, or as a class when expanded; others skip it.

TGTGCCAGCAGCTCCCCATGGGACGGAACGAACACCGGGGAGCTGTTTTTT,CASSSPWDGTNTGELFF,TRBJ2-2,.,TRBV7-9,many
TGTGCCAGCAGCCTGGGAGGGCCCCAGCATTTT,CASSLGGPQHF,TRBJ1-5,.,TRBV12-3/TRBV12-4,many
TGTGCCAGCAGGCAAACAGGGGGCGACGGCTACACCTTC,CASRQTGGDGYTF,TRBJ1-2,TRBD1,TRBV28,many
TGTGCCAGTAGTACCGTTGACAGGGCAATCAACACCGGGGAGCTGTTTTTT,CASSTVDRAINTGELFF,TRBJ2-2,TRBD1,TRBV19,.
TGTGCCAGCACTCTATCCTACGAGCAGTACTTC,CASTLSYEQYF,TRBJ2-7,.,TRBV2,many
TGTGCCAGCAGCTTCCGGGACAGGGGCCTTGAGCAGTACTTC,CASSFRDRGLEQYF,TRBJ2-7,TRBD1,TRBV16,many
TGTGCCAGCAGTTCCGGGCAGGGGATCAATCAGCCCCAGCATTTT,CASSSGQGINQPQHF,TRBJ1-5,.,TRBV12-3/TRBV12-4,few
TGTGCCAGCAGCCCCGGAGTAGCGGAGTCCTACGAGCAGTACTTC,CASSPGVAESYEQYF,TRBJ2-7,.,TRBV27,many
TGTGCCAGCAGGGACAGGCTTAACTACGAGCAGTACTTC,CASRDRLNYEQYF,TRBJ2-7,TRBD1,TRBV27,.
TGTGCCAGCAGCTTAATCGGTTCCGTCAGCTCCTACAATGAGCAGTTCTTC,CASSLIGSVSSYNEQFF,TRBJ2-1,.,TRBV7-3,few
TGCAGTGCTGCAGCGGGAGTGACCTACGAGCAGTACTTC,CSAAAGVTYEQYF,TRBJ2-7,TRBD2,TRBV20-1,few
TGTGCCTGGAGTGTACAGAGCAACTACTACGAGCAGTACTTC,CAWSVQSNYYEQYF,TRBJ2-7,.,TRBV30,.
TGTGCCAGCAGCCAGTGGGGCGGGGGGCACTACGAGCAGTACTTC,CASSQWGGGHYEQYF,TRBJ2-7,TRBD2,TRBV7-9,many
TGTGCCAGCAGCGCCCTAGCGGGAGATTATACCGGGGAGCTGTTTTTT,CASSALAGDYTGELFF,TRBJ2-2,TRBD2,TRBV7-9,.
TGCGCCAGCAGCCAAAACTTGGGGGCCCAGGAGACCCAGTACTTC,CASSQNLGAQETQYF,TRBJ2-5,.,TRBV4-1,.
TGTGCCTGGAGTGAGCTCGGGGGAGCCTACGAGCAGTACTTC,CAWSELGGAYEQYF,TRBJ2-7,.,TRBV30,many
TGCGCCAGCAGCCAAGAGCGTAGACTAGCGTCCTCAGATACGCAGTATTTT,CASSQERRLASSDTQYF,TRBJ2-3,TRBD2,TRBV4-3,many
TGTGCCAGCAGTTCCCAGGTTTCCAGCAATCAGCCCCAGCATTTT,CASSSQVSSNQPQHF,TRBJ1-5,.,TRBV28,many
TGTGCCAGCAGTTACTCCCAAAGTCTGGGCACTGAAGCTTTCTTT,CASSYSQSLGTEAFF,TRBJ1-1,.,TRBV6-2/TRBV6-3,many
TGTGCCAGCAGCTTTGAAGGGTCTGGGGGAGCCAAAAACATTCAGTACTTC,CASSFEGSGGAKNIQYF,TRBJ2-4,.,TRBV7-2,.
TGCAGTGCCAGAGCCGGGACTGTGTCCTACGAGCAGTACTTC,CSARAGTVSYEQYF,TRBJ2-7,.,TRBV20-1,many
TGTGCCAGCAGCGAATATAGCAATCAGCCCCAGCATTTT,CASSEYSNQPQHF,TRBJ1-5,.,TRBV7-9,many
TGTGCCAGCAGCTTTCGTAGTATGACAGATACGCAGTATTTT,CASSFRSMTDTQYF,TRBJ2-3,.,TRBV11-3,.
TGTGCCAGCAGCTTATTTTTCAGCGGGGGCACAGATACGCAGTATTTT,CASSLFFSGGTDTQYF,TRBJ2-3,TRBD2,TRBV7-2,many
TGTGCCAGCAGCGAGGGGGCGCGGGACACTGAAGCTTTCTTT,CASSEGARDTEAFF,TRBJ1-1,TRBD1,TRBV9,many
TGTGCCAGCGGGGGGGGTAATGGCTACACCTTC,CASGGGNGYTF,TRBJ1-2,.,TRBV6-5,many
TGTGCCAGCAGTGCGTCAAGGGACGACAGCACAGATACGCAGTATTTT,CASSASRDDSTDTQYF,TRBJ2-3,.,TRBV2,many
TGTGCCAGCAGCTTAGTAGGGTTGAGCGCTTTCTTT,CASSLVGLSAFF,TRBJ1-1,.,TRBV7-9,many
TGTGCCAGCAGTCATTTGGGGTTGGAGGCCCAGTACTTC,CASSHLGLEAQYF,TRBJ2-5,.,TRBV12-3/TRBV12-4,.
TGTGCCAGCAGCCATTCTAGGGGGGTGAGGGATACGCAGTATTTT,CASSHSRGVRDTQYF,TRBJ2-3,.,TRBV12-3/TRBV12-4,many
TGTGCCAGCAGCGGAGGGAGGCCCAGGGGGTCTGGAAACACCATATATTTT,CASSGGRPRGSGNTIYF,TRBJ1-3,TRBD1,TRBV27,many
TGTGCCAGCAGTTTTGTAGAGTGGGGGACCGGGGAGCTGTTTTTT,CASSFVEWGTGELFF,TRBJ2-2,.,TRBV28,many
TGTGCCAGCAGTTACTCGAGCCAGGGCTACGAGCAGTACTTC,CASSYSSQGYEQYF,TRBJ2-7,.,TRBV6-5,many
TGTGCCAGTAGTATCCGACCGGGTGTGGGGATAGCTTTCTTT,CASSIRPGVGIAFF,TRBJ1-1,.,TRBV19,.
TGTGCCACCAGTGACAAAACAGGGGCCGGGGAGCTGTTTTTT,CATSDKTGAGELFF,TRBJ2-2,TRBD1,TRBV24-1,many
TGTGCCAGCAGTTACTCGGCCCAGGGGGCTAGCTCACCCCTCCACTTT,CASSYSAQGASSPLHF,TRBJ1-6,TRBD1,TRBV6-5,few
TGTGCCAGCAGAACTAGCGGGAGCCCCTACGAGCAGTACTTC,CASRTSGSPYEQYF,TRBJ2-7,TRBD2,TRBV27,many
TGTGCCAGCAGCTTTGACCGATCCTATGGCTACACCTTC,CASSFDRSYGYTF,TRBJ1-2,.,TRBV7-9,many
TGCGCCAGCAGCCAAGATGAGGGGGGCTACTACGAGCAGTACTTC,CASSQDEGGYYEQYF,TRBJ2-7,.,TRBV4-3,many
TGTGCCAGCAGCTTCGGTCAAGCGGGAGAGCCTGCAGATACGCAGTATTTT,CASSFGQAGEPADTQYF,TRBJ2-3,TRBD2,TRBV7-9,.
TGTGCCAGCAGCTTAGTTTTCATATTGGGACAGGGGTTCTGCGAGCAGTACTTC,CASSLVFILGQGFCEQYF,TRBJ2-7,TRBD1,TRBV7-8,few